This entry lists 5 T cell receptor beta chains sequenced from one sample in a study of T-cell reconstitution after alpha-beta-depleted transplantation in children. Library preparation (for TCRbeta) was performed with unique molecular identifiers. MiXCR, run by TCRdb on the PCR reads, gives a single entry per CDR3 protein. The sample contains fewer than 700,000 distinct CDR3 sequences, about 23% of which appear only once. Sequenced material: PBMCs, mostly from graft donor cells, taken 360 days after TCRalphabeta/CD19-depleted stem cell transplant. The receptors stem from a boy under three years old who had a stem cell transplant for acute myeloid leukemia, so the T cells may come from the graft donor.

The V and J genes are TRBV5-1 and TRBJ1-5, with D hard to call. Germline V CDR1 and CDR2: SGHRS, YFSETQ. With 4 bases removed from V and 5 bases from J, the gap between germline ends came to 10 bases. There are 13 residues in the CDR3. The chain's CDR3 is CASSEGIDQPQHF. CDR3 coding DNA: TGCGCCAGCAGCGAAGGGATCGATCAGCCCCAGCATTTT.

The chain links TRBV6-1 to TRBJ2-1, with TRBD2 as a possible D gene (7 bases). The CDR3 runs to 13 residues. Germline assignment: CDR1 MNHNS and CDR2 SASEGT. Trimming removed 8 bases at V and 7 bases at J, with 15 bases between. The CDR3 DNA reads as TGTGCCAGCTGGCGGGGGCCCGGGAATGAGCAGTTCTTC. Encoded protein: CASWRGPGNEQFF.

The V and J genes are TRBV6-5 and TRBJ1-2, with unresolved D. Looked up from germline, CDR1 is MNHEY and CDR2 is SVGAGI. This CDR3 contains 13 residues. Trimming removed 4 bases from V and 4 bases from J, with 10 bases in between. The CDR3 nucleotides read TGTGCCAGCAGTTCAGTGATATCCTATGGCTACACCTTC. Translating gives CASSSVISYGYTF.

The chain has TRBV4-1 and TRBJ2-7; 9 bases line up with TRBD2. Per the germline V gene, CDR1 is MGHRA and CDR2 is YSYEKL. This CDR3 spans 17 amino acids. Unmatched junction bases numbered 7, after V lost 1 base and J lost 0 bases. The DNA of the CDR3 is TGCGCCAGCAGCCAAGTAGTGGTAGCGGGGGACTCCTACGAGCAGTACTTC. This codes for CASSQVVVAGDSYEQYF.

CDR3 in DNA: TGCAGTGCTATGACTAGCGGGGGGGCCCGAGAGACCCAGTACTTC. This gives the protein CSAMTSGGARETQYF. The chain employs TRBV20-1 and TRBJ2-5; TRBD2 matches at 14 bases. Germline V gene sequence: CDR1 DFQATT, CDR2 SNEGSKA (reference sequence). CDR3 length: 15 residues. V was pared by 4 bases and J by 4 bases, with 5 bases of the junction left unmatched.